This T cell receptor beta chain was sequenced for a study of T cells in Graves' hyperthyroidism and ophthalmopathy. In this sample, this clonotype turned up many times. TCR beta CDR3 sequences were amplified from RNA transcripts. The HTBI set primed first-round TCR CDR3 RT-PCR. MiXCR was run by TCRdb on the multiplex PCR reads, yielding one entry per CDR3 protein. The sample holds 600,000 or so distinct CDR3 sequences; 40% to 55% are singletons and the top ten take about 7.8%. Per germline, CDR1 SQVTM and CDR2 ANQGSEA. Trimming cost V 6 bases and J 5 bases, with 13 bases left between them. This CDR3 is built from 13 residues.

This chain connects TRBV29-1 to TRBJ1-4; D is possibly TRBD1 (6 bases). The material sequenced was peripheral blood or thyroid tissue (not recorded which). This receptor was identified in a woman younger than 35 with Graves' hyperthyroidism. Here the CDR3 reads CSVTDRRNEKLFF. The CDR3 DNA is TGCAGCGTGACGGACAGAAGAAATGAAAAACTGTTTTTT.